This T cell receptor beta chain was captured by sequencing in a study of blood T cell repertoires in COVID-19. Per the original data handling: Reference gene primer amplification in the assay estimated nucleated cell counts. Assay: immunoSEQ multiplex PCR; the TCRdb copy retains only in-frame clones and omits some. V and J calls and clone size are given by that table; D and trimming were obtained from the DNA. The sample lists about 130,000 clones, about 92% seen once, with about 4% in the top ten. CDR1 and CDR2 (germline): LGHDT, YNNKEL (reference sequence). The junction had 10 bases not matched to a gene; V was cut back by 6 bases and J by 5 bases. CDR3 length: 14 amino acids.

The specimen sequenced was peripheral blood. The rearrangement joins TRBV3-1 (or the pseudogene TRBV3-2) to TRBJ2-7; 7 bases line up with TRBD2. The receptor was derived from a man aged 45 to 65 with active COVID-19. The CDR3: CASRPKSGGDEQYF. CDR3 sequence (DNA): TGTGCCAGCAGGCCTAAGTCGGGGGGTGACGAGCAGTACTTC.